The 32 T cell receptor beta chains presented below share a single source sample, sequenced in a study of blood T cell repertoires in COVID-19. Assay: immunoSEQ multiplex PCR; the TCRdb copy retains only in-frame clones and omits some. The sample gives 90,000 to 120,000 clones, 75% to 90% of which show up once; around 15% is in the top ten. Source material: peripheral blood. These receptors were obtained from a man aged 45-65 years with acute or convalescent COVID-19.

The chain links TRBV3-1 (or the pseudogene TRBV3-2) to TRBJ2-1, with D unresolved. Germline V gives CDR1 LGHDT, CDR2 YNNKEL (reference sequence). V dropped 0 bases and J dropped 13 bases, with 10 bases sitting between them. The CDR3 covers 12 residues. The CDR3 here is CASSQDYRPQFF. The CDR3 region has the DNA TGTGCCAGCAGCCAAGACTACAGACCCCAGTTCTTC.

This clone occurred once. This chain links TRBV9 with TRBJ2-3; D not resolved. The length of the CDR3 is 15 residues. Trimming took 3 bases from V and 0 from J, leaving 11 bases between them. CDR1 is SGDLS, CDR2 YYNGEE, per germline. DNA of the CDR3: TGTGCCAGCAGCGCGGGTCTTTCTAGCACAGATACGCAGTATTTT. Translating it yields CASSAGLSSTDTQYF.

J is TRBJ1-5 and V is TRBV27; D remains unclear. The CDR3 runs to 15 residues. Trimming took 5 bases from V and 1 from J, leaving 12 bases between them. Germline lookup yields CDR1 MNHEY and CDR2 SMNVEV (reference sequence). The DNA for the CDR3 is TGTGCCAGCAGTCTGCGGCGGTCGAGCAATCAGCCCCAGCATTTT. This encodes CASSLRRSSNQPQHF.

V and J are TRBV4-1 and TRBJ2-3; 7 bases fit TRBD1. The CDR3 is 16 amino acids. Germline V lookup: CDR1 MGHRA, CDR2 YSYEKL. V shed 4 bases, J shed 0 bases, and the junction held 7 bases outside the gene matches. The chain's CDR3 is CASSRTGTASTDTQYF. The CDR3 DNA follows: TGCGCCAGCAGCCGCACCGGGACAGCTAGCACAGATACGCAGTATTTT.

J is TRBJ1-3 and V is TRBV7-8, with a possible D match to TRBD1 (6 bases). Germline lookup yields CDR1 SGHVS and CDR2 FQNEAQ. The CDR3 contains 17 residues. The germline V and J ends were trimmed by 0 bases and 0 bases, with 12 bases remaining between them. The CDR3 sequence is CASSLAVTGSSGNTIYF. The DNA of the CDR3 is TGTGCCAGCAGCTTAGCGGTTACAGGGAGCTCTGGAAACACCATATATTTT.

This chain connects TRBV6-5 to TRBJ2-7; 10 nucleotides line up with TRBD2. Germline V lookup: CDR1 MNHEY, CDR2 SVGAGI. CDR3 length equals 14 residues. Trimming removed 7 bases from V and 2 bases from J; junction bases left unmatched: 5. Here the CDR3 reads CASTGTSAPYEQYF. The CDR3 DNA reads TGTGCCAGCACCGGGACTAGCGCTCCCTACGAGCAGTACTTC.

V gene TRBV10-3 combines with J gene TRBJ2-2, with a possible D match to TRBD1 (6 bases). Germline lookup yields CDR1 ENHRY and CDR2 SYGVKD. V was trimmed by 2 bases and J by 3 bases, leaving 13 bases between them. This CDR3 region has 16 residues. For the CDR3, the DNA is TGTGCCATCAGTGAGGCCACAGGGTGGCACACCGGGGAGCTGTTTTTT. It yields the protein CAISEATGWHTGELFF.

V gene TRBV18 combines with J gene TRBJ1-1; D uncertain. CDR1 is KGHSH and CDR2 is LQKENI in the germline V gene. This CDR3 is 13 amino acids long. V lost 3 bases and J lost 5, with 10 bases in between. For the CDR3, the DNA is TGTGCCAGCTCACCTCGCAGCGGAACTGAAGCTTTCTTT. Translated, it gives CASSPRSGTEAFF. Full variable domain (outside the CDR3, taken from reference TRBV18 and TRBJ1-1): NAGVMQNPRHLVRRRGQEARLRCSPMKGHSHVYWYRQLPEEGLKFMVYLQKENIIDESGMPKERFSAEFPKEGPSILRIQQVVRGDSAAYFCASSPRSGTEAFFGQGTRLTVV.

This chain uses TRBV25-1 with TRBJ1-2; TRBD1 agrees at 8 bases. In germline, CDR1 is MGHDK, CDR2 SYGVNS. V dropped 3 bases and J dropped 8; count of bases not matched to a gene: 5. CDR3 size: 13 residues. CDR3 sequence: CASSETGVEGYTF. CDR3 nucleotide sequence: TGTGCCAGCAGTGAGACAGGGGTGGAGGGCTACACCTTC.

This chain joins TRBV19 and TRBJ1-2; tentative D call: TRBD1 (6 bases). Trimming took off 5 bases at V and 8 bases at J, with 21 bases between the two ends. In germline, CDR1 is LNHDA, CDR2 SQIVND (reference sequence). This CDR3 is built from 15 residues. This chain's CDR3 is CASSFYPDRSSGYTF. For the CDR3, the DNA is TGTGCCAGTAGTTTTTACCCGGACAGATCTTCAGGCTACACCTTC.

The rearrangement uses TRBV19 and TRBJ2-1, with 9 bases identical to TRBD2. There are 18 residues in the CDR3. The junction had 15 bases not matched to a gene; V was cut back by 4 bases and J by 5 bases. Germline CDR1 reads LNHDA; CDR2 reads SQIVND (reference sequence). Here the CDR3 reads CASSSGHRAGGPDNEQFF. DNA for the CDR3: TGTGCCAGTAGTAGCGGACATAGAGCGGGAGGCCCCGACAATGAGCAGTTCTTC. The variable domain in full, with the rest retrieved from reference TRBV19 and TRBJ2-1, is DGGITQSPKYLFRKEGQNVTLSCEQNLNHDAMYWYRQDPGQGLRLIYYSQIVNDFQKGDIAEGYSVSREKKESFPLTVTSAQKNPTAFYLCASSSGHRAGGPDNEQFFGPGTRLTVL.

This clone came up once. This rearrangement joins TRBV28 to TRBJ1-2; 10 bases match TRBD1. The length of the CDR3 is 14 residues. Trimming removed 6 bases from V and 7 bases from J; junction bases left unmatched: 8. The V gene's germline CDR1 is MDHEN and CDR2 SYDVKM. In nucleotides, the CDR3 is TGTGCCAGCAGCCGTCGACGGGACAGGGGTGGCTACACCTTC. Translated, it gives CASSRRRDRGGYTF.

This chain uses TRBV5-1 with TRBJ2-7; tentative D call: TRBD1 (6 bases). Per the germline V gene, CDR1 is SGHRS and CDR2 is YFSETQ. The CDR3 contains 15 residues. Trimming left V 4 bases short and J 7 bases short, with 21 bases between. CDR3 in DNA: TGCGCCAGCAGCACTCGAGGACAGAGGCTGGGTGAGCAGTACTTC. Translation gives CASSTRGQRLGEQYF.

The chain couples TRBV10-2 to TRBJ2-7; D is perhaps TRBD1 (6 bases). Germline loops: CDR1 WSHSY, CDR2 SAAADI. The CDR3 is 13 residues long. The ends were cut back, 7 bases at V and 4 bases at J, with 14 bases in the middle. CDR3 region: CASNRDILYEQYF. For the CDR3, the DNA is TGCGCCAGCAACCGGGACATCTTATACGAGCAGTACTTC.

This clone was picked up one time. CDR3 sequence reads: CASSKVRVSDVGTATGELFF. CDR3 nucleotide sequence: TGTGCCAGCAGCAAAGTGAGGGTCTCTGATGTCGGGACAGCCACCGGGGAGCTGTTTTTT. The rearrangement uses TRBV21-1 and TRBJ2-2; TRBD1, as called in the table, went unchecked against the DNA. TRBV21-1 corresponds to a pseudogene. This CDR3 has 20 residues.

The chain couples TRBV2 to TRBJ1-6; maybe TRBD1 (6 bases). With 3 bases removed from V and 11 bases from J, the gap between germline ends came to 14 bases. In germline, CDR1 is SNHLY, CDR2 FYNNEI. There are 14 residues in the CDR3. CDR3 sequence (DNA): TGTGCCAGCAGTGAGAGGACCCCAGGGGCACCCCTCCACTTT. The encoded protein is CASSERTPGAPLHF.

The chain links TRBV28 to TRBJ2-3; perhaps TRBD2 as D (6 bases). The V end lost 5 bases, the J end lost 11 bases, and 14 bases lay between the germline ends. The V gene's germline CDR1 is MDHEN and CDR2 SYDVKM. This CDR3 has 12 residues. CDR3 DNA: TGTGCCAGCAGTCGGACCGTGGGGGGGCAGTATTTT. This encodes CASSRTVGGQYF.

This clone was detected a few times. The genes are TRBV18 and TRBJ1-1; D is undetermined. The CDR3 totals 13 residues. Germline CDR1 is KGHSH and CDR2 is LQKENI. V was trimmed by 4 bases and J by 0 bases, leaving 6 bases between them. CDR3 DNA sequence: TGTGCCAGCTCACAACAAATGAACACTGAAGCTTTCTTT. Amino acids: CASSQQMNTEAFF. The full variable domain, rest sourced from reference TRBV18 and TRBJ1-1, is NAGVMQNPRHLVRRRGQEARLRCSPMKGHSHVYWYRQLPEEGLKFMVYLQKENIIDESGMPKERFSAEFPKEGPSILRIQQVVRGDSAAYFCASSQQMNTEAFFGQGTRLTVV.

The chain links TRBV11-1 to TRBJ1-2, with D possibly TRBD1 on 6 matching bases. The CDR3 is 14 amino acids. V was clipped by 5 bases and J by 8 bases, with 18 bases between them. Germline V gene lookup returns CDR1 SGHAT and CDR2 FQDESV (reference sequence). The CDR3 spells CASSVEHRAHGYTF. Here the CDR3 DNA reads TGTGCCAGCAGCGTCGAGCACAGGGCCCACGGCTACACCTTC.

This sequence joins TRBV10-3 and TRBJ2-5; 7 bases fit TRBD1. Germline CDR1 and CDR2: ENHRY and SYGVKD. This CDR3 contains 20 residues. V was clipped by 7 bases and J by 8 bases; unmatched bases: 31. The CDR3 reads CAITISPLDSDRQGRVTQYF. The DNA of the CDR3 is TGTGCCATCACTATAAGTCCCCTTGACTCCGACAGACAGGGCCGTGTAACCCAGTACTTC.

This chain uses TRBV5-1 with TRBJ2-7; TRBD1 might be the D (6 bases). V dropped 2 bases and J dropped 3 bases, with 12 bases sitting between them. Germline V gene lookup returns CDR1 SGHRS and CDR2 YFSETQ. This CDR3 has 14 residues. CDR3 loop: CASSLRQDGYEQYF. The DNA for the CDR3 is TGCGCCAGCAGCTTAAGACAGGACGGCTACGAGCAGTACTTC. Combining the CDR3 with reference TRBV5-1 and TRBJ2-7 gives the whole variable domain KAGVTQTPRYLIKTRGQQVTLSCSPISGHRSVSWYQQTPGQGLQFLFEYFSETQRNKGNFPGRFSGRQFSNSRSEMNVSTLELGDSALYLCASSLRQDGYEQYFGPGTRLTVT.

This clone was counted a single time. The chain uses TRBV7-9 and TRBJ2-7, with D possibly TRBD1 on 5 matching bases. Per germline, CDR1 SEHNR and CDR2 FQNEAQ (reference sequence). The germline V and J ends were trimmed by 3 bases and 3 bases, with 9 bases remaining between them. The CDR3 loop spans 13 amino acids. DNA of the CDR3: TGTGCCAGCAGCTTGGGGCAGATCTACGAGCAGTACTTC. It translates to CASSLGQIYEQYF.

The rearrangement links TRBV10-3 to TRBJ2-2; D uncertain. The CDR3 covers 12 residues. Looked up from germline, CDR1 is ENHRY and CDR2 is SYGVKD. V was pared by 6 bases and J by 3 bases, with 5 bases between. The CDR3 coding sequence is TGTGCCATCAGCCAGGACACCGGGGAGCTGTTTTTT. As protein: CAISQDTGELFF.

This chain uses TRBV7-9 with TRBJ1-5; TRBD1 aligns across 7 bases. This CDR3 contains 17 residues. Per the germline V gene, CDR1 is SEHNR and CDR2 is FQNEAQ (reference sequence). V trimming: 1 base; J trimming: 2 bases; junction bases outside the gene matches: 8. CDR3 residues: CASSLGQGDGGNQPQHF. The CDR3 region has the DNA TGTGCCAGCAGCTTAGGACAGGGAGACGGGGGCAATCAGCCCCAGCATTTT.

The chain carries TRBV6-5 and TRBJ2-5; D is possibly TRBD2 (6 bases). Trimming took 6 bases from V and 4 from J, leaving 15 bases between them. This CDR3 region has 14 residues. The germline gives CDR1 MNHEY, CDR2 SVGAGI. CDR3: CASRGGYGGETQYF. The CDR3 DNA follows: TGTGCCAGCAGGGGGGGTTACGGTGGAGAGACCCAGTACTTC.

The chain couples TRBV2 to TRBJ2-5, with D tentatively TRBD1 (6 bases). Trimming stripped 7 bases from V and 3 bases from J, with 9 bases between. This CDR3 region has 12 residues. The V gene's germline CDR1 is SNHLY and CDR2 FYNNEI. Written as DNA, the CDR3 is TGTGCCAGCACCAGACAGGAAGAGACCCAGTACTTC. Protein product: CASTRQEETQYF.

The genes are TRBV2 and TRBJ1-5, with unresolved D. V lost 5 bases to trimming and J lost 7 bases, with 18 bases between them. The CDR3 sequence is 15 residues long. Germline CDR1 is SNHLY and CDR2 is FYNNEI. CDR3 in DNA: TGTGCCAGCAGTTTTGGGGAGAGGCGTCACCAGCCCCAGCATTTT. Amino acid sequence: CASSFGERRHQPQHF.

The chain has TRBV2 and TRBJ1-5, with D possibly being TRBD1 (5 bases). Germline V CDR1 and CDR2: SNHLY, FYNNEI. The CDR3 runs 15 residues. V lost 2 bases to trimming and J lost 3 bases, with 11 bases between them. The CDR3 DNA sequence: TGTGCCAGCAGTGAAACGGGGGTGCCCAATCAGCCCCAGCATTTT. This codes for CASSETGVPNQPQHF. The full variable domain, in which reference TRBV2 and TRBJ1-5 provide the parts outside the CDR3, is EPEVTQTPSHQVTQMGQEVILRCVPISNHLYFYWYRQILGQKVEFLVSFYNNEISEKSEIFDDQFSVERPDGSNFTLKIRSTKLEDSAMYFCASSETGVPNQPQHFGDGTRLSIL.

The CDR3 here is CATSRDSGAGNTIYF. In DNA form, the CDR3 reads TGTGCCACCAGCAGAGACAGCGGGGCGGGAAACACCATATATTTT. The V and J genes are TRBV15 and TRBJ1-3, with D maybe TRBD1 (5 bases). Germline values: CDR1 LNHNV, CDR2 YYDKDF (reference sequence). CDR3 size: 15 residues. V was trimmed by 0 bases and J by 4 bases, leaving 10 bases between them.

The rearrangement joins TRBV7-9 to TRBJ2-3; 8 nucleotides align to TRBD1. CDR3 length: 15 residues. Germline V gene sequence: CDR1 SEHNR, CDR2 FQNEAQ (reference sequence). Losses at the gene ends were 5 bases for V and 5 bases for J; bases not matched to a gene: 9. The CDR3 spells CASSVTGTGGDTQYF. CDR3 bases: TGTGCCAGCAGCGTTACCGGGACAGGAGGAGATACGCAGTATTTT.

The genes are TRBV7-2 and TRBJ2-5; 9 nucleotides match TRBD1. Trimming took 5 bases from V and 5 from J; bases not matched to a gene: 9. The CDR3 covers 15 residues. CDR1 is SGHTA and CDR2 is FQGNSA in the germline V gene. CDR3 loop: CASSTYRGRGETQYF. Here the CDR3 DNA reads TGTGCCAGCAGCACCTACAGGGGGCGTGGGGAGACCCAGTACTTC.

The chain is built from TRBV6-4 and TRBJ1-1; D is unclear. The CDR3 extends over 14 amino acids. V lost 5 bases, J lost 4 bases, and 14 bases lay in between. The germline V gene has CDR1 MRHNA and CDR2 SNTAGT. The CDR3 loop reads CASSRDFGSTEAFF. As DNA, the CDR3 is TGTGCCAGCAGTCGCGATTTCGGGAGCACTGAAGCTTTCTTT.